The 29 T cell receptor beta chains below come from one sample, sequenced in a study of cytomegalovirus exposure and HLA in healthy donors (dated by TCRdb to 2015 to 2018). The library came from the immunoSEQ multiplex PCR assay. TCRdb obtained this table from immuneACCESS and retained in-frame rearrangements with V and J assigned. These tables miss some clones; where compared with another copy, unresolved V genes account for less than half of the shortfall, and the remainder is unexplained. Across this sample there are tens of thousands of clones, with around 94% seen only once. The ten top clones hold roughly 0.6% of the sample. Sequencing used PBMCs. The receptors stem from a woman aged 18-29 years in good health and CMV-seronegative.

This clone was seen a handful of times. The V gene is TRBV15, the J gene TRBJ1-2, with D maybe TRBD1 (5 bases). CDR1 is LNHNV, CDR2 YYDKDF, per germline (reference sequence). V lost 5 bases to trimming and J lost 0 bases, with 13 bases between them. The CDR3 runs to 15 residues. This chain's CDR3 is CATSVAATANYGYTF. As DNA, the CDR3 is TGTGCCACCAGCGTAGCCGCGACAGCTAACTATGGCTACACCTTC.

This clone was detected once. This chain connects TRBV7-4 to TRBJ1-2, with a weak D call TRBD1 (5 bases). Trimming stripped 3 bases from V and 4 bases from J, with 12 bases between. CDR1 and CDR2 (germline): SGHVT, SQSDAQ. This CDR3 is built from 14 residues. Here the CDR3 DNA reads TGTGCCAGCAGCTTTGAAAAAAGGGGCTATGGCTACACCTTC. It is translated as CASSFEKRGYGYTF. Filled out from reference TRBV7-4 and TRBJ1-2, the complete variable domain reads GAGVSQSPRYKVAKRGRDVALRCDSISGHVTLYWYRQTLGQGSEVLTYSQSDAQRDKSGRPSGRFSAERPERSVSTLKIQRTEQGDSAVYLCASSFEKRGYGYTFGSGTRLTVV.

CDR3: CATSRDRGHNEQFF. The CDR3 region has the DNA TGTGCCACCAGCCGGGACAGGGGCCACAATGAGCAGTTCTTC. The chain employs TRBV15 and TRBJ2-1; 10 nucleotides line up with TRBD1. Germline assignment: CDR1 LNHNV and CDR2 YYDKDF (reference sequence). CDR3 length: 14 residues. Unmatched junction bases numbered 3, after V lost 5 bases and J lost 5 bases.

The rearrangement joins TRBV5-4 to TRBJ1-2; TRBD1 matches at 10 bases. The CDR3 has 14 amino acids. Germline assignment: CDR1 SGHNT and CDR2 YYREEE (reference sequence). The CDR3 region is CVVTRTGGFFGYTF. CDR3 DNA sequence: TGTGTCGTAACGCGGACAGGGGGATTTTTTGGCTACACCTTC.

This rearrangement joins TRBV10-1 to TRBJ1-5, with 10 bases lining up with TRBD1. CDR3 length: 15 residues. Losses at the gene ends were 7 bases for V and 5 bases for J; bases not matched to a gene: 8. Germline V CDR1 and CDR2: WNHNN, SYGVQD (reference sequence). The CDR3, as DNA: TGCGCCAGCAAAGAAATCGGGACAGGGGATCAGCCCCAGCATTTT. It yields the protein CASKEIGTGDQPQHF.

V and J are TRBV2 and TRBJ2-3, with 11 positions matching TRBD2. CDR1 is SNHLY and CDR2 is FYNNEI in the germline V gene. The J segment lost 1 base and the V segment lost 3 bases, leaving 3 bases of the junction unmatched. This CDR3 is built from 16 residues. The DNA for the CDR3 is TGTGCCAGCAGTGATAGTAGCGGGGGGGGCACAGATACGCAGTATTTT. This translates into CASSDSSGGGTDTQYF.

The V gene is TRBV28, the J gene TRBJ1-2, with D possibly matching TRBD1 (6 bases). CDR1 and CDR2 from the germline V gene are MDHEN and SYDVKM. Trimming cost V 6 bases and J 2 bases, with 16 bases left between them. There are 15 residues in the CDR3. CDR3: CASSPSGHINYGYTF. The CDR3 DNA reads TGTGCCAGCAGCCCCTCGGGACATATCAACTATGGCTACACCTTC.

The gene calls are TRBV7-3 and TRBJ1-2, with 7 nucleotides matching TRBD1. There are 14 residues in the CDR3. From germline, CDR1 is SGHTA and CDR2 FQGTGA. With V trimmed by 5 bases and J by 4 bases, 7 bases remained unmatched. The CDR3 sequence: CASSPFRDSYGYTF. The CDR3 nucleotides are TGTGCCAGCAGCCCCTTCCGGGACAGCTATGGCTACACCTTC.

V and J are TRBV14 and TRBJ2-1, with a possible D match to TRBD1 (5 bases). In germline, CDR1 is SGHDN, CDR2 FVKESK. With 0 bases removed from V and 1 base from J, the gap between germline ends came to 13 bases. CDR3 length equals 17 residues. The CDR3 here is CASSQDKGFRSYNEQFF. CDR3 in DNA: TGTGCCAGCAGCCAAGATAAGGGGTTCAGATCCTACAATGAGCAGTTCTTC. Full variable domain (rest looked up from reference TRBV14 and TRBJ2-1): EAGVTQFPSHSVIEKGQTVTLRCDPISGHDNLYWYRRVMGKEIKFLLHFVKESKQDESGMPNNRFLAERTGGTYSTLKVQPAELEDSGVYFCASSQDKGFRSYNEQFFGPGTRLTVL.

The rearrangement links TRBV19 to TRBJ2-5, with 8 nucleotides matching TRBD2. Trimming removed 3 bases from V and 5 bases from J; junction bases left unmatched: 5. CDR3 length: 14 amino acids. Germline V gene data show CDR1 as LNHDA and CDR2 as SQIVND (reference sequence). Here the CDR3 DNA reads TGTGCCAGTAGTATGGCGGGGGGCAGGGAGACCCAGTACTTC. Amino acids: CASSMAGGRETQYF.

This rearrangement joins TRBV30 to TRBJ1-4, with 7 nucleotides matching TRBD1. The CDR3 consists of 16 residues. The germline gives CDR1 GTSNPN, CDR2 SVGIG (reference sequence). V trimming: 8 bases; J trimming: 0 bases; junction bases outside the gene matches: 12. CDR3 residues: CARASGQLTTNEKLFF. The DNA for the CDR3 is TGTGCCCGCGCCTCGGGACAGTTAACAACTAATGAAAAACTGTTTTTT. Full variable domain (rest looked up from reference TRBV30 and TRBJ1-4): SQTIHQWPATLVQPVGSPLSLECTVEGTSNPNLYWYRQAAGRGLQLLFYSVGIGQISSEVPQNLSASRPQDRQFILSSKKLLLSDSGFYLCARASGQLTTNEKLFFGSGTQLSVL.

The sample holds a few counts of this clone. The rearrangement links TRBV4-3 to TRBJ2-1, with D perhaps matching TRBD2 (6 bases). Germline CDR1 is LGHNA and CDR2 is YSLEER. This CDR3 has 16 residues. V gave up 0 bases and J gave up 8 bases, with 17 bases separating them. In nucleotides, the CDR3 is TGCGCCAGCAGCCAAGATCTCTCCGGAGGGGTGGATGAGCAGTTCTTC. Translated, it gives CASSQDLSGGVDEQFF.

The V call is TRBV11-2, the J call TRBJ2-7; 9 bases match TRBD2. The CDR3 is 18 amino acids. Per the germline V gene, CDR1 is SGHAT and CDR2 is FQNNGV. After removal of 4 bases from V and 1 base from J, the junction contained 14 bases not matched to a gene. CDR3 loop: CASSSLERGAVISYEQYF. Here the CDR3 DNA reads TGTGCCAGCAGCTCTCTCGAGCGGGGGGCTGTTATTTCCTACGAGCAGTACTTC.

This chain joins TRBV7-9 and TRBJ1-1; TRBD1 agrees at 7 bases. The CDR3 has 14 residues. CDR1 and CDR2 (germline): SEHNR, FQNEAQ (reference sequence). J gave up 5 bases and V 2 bases, and 5 bases lay outside the gene matches. The chain's CDR3 is CASSLPKGATEAFF. CDR3 bases: TGTGCCAGCAGCTTACCAAAGGGGGCGACTGAAGCTTTCTTT.

The rearrangement joins TRBV5-1 to TRBJ1-6; D call uncertain. Germline V CDR1 and CDR2: SGHRS, YFSETQ. The CDR3 has 13 residues. V gave up 4 bases and J gave up 7 bases, with 9 bases separating them. The CDR3 sequence: CASSLGGNSPLHF. The CDR3 bases are TGCGCCAGCAGCCTGGGAGGGAATTCACCCCTCCACTTT.

The V and J genes are TRBV10-3 and TRBJ1-3, with D possibly being TRBD1 (5 bases). The CDR3 runs to 15 residues. Trimming stripped 8 bases from V and 4 bases from J, with 18 bases between. Germline V gives CDR1 ENHRY, CDR2 SYGVKD. CDR3 in DNA: TGTGCCATCTTTTCAGGGCCCAATTTCGGAAACACCATATATTTT. As protein: CAIFSGPNFGNTIYF.

This clone was detected only once. The chain uses TRBV6-5 and TRBJ2-5, with a possible D match to TRBD1 (5 bases). In germline, CDR1 is MNHEY, CDR2 SVGAGI. Trimming took off 0 bases at V and 2 bases at J, with 10 bases between the two ends. The CDR3 runs 15 residues. The CDR3 DNA reads as TGTGCCAGCAGTTACTCGTGGCAGGGTCAAGAGACCCAGTACTTC. This gives the protein CASSYSWQGQETQYF.

This chain uses TRBV5-1 with TRBJ2-5, with TRBD1 identical over 8 bases. CDR3 length equals 14 residues. J gave up 3 bases and V 0 bases, and 1 base lay outside the gene matches. Germline V gene lookup returns CDR1 SGHRS and CDR2 YFSETQ. The chain's CDR3 is CASSLVGQEETQYF. CDR3 DNA sequence: TGCGCCAGCAGCTTGGTGGGACAGGAAGAGACCCAGTACTTC. Full variable domain (remainder filled in from reference TRBV5-1 and TRBJ2-5): KAGVTQTPRYLIKTRGQQVTLSCSPISGHRSVSWYQQTPGQGLQFLFEYFSETQRNKGNFPGRFSGRQFSNSRSEMNVSTLELGDSALYLCASSLVGQEETQYFGPGTRLLVL.

The count of this clone is one. V usage is TRBV6-1 and J usage is TRBJ1-2, with TRBD1 matching 12 bases. This CDR3 is 14 amino acids long. From germline, CDR1 is MNHNS and CDR2 SASEGT. V lost 6 bases to trimming and J lost 8 bases; unmatched junction nucleotides: 7. This CDR3 reads CASRGDRGRGGYTF. CDR3 nucleotides: TGTGCCAGCAGGGGGGACAGGGGGCGCGGAGGCTACACCTTC.

This clone has a single count. The chain combines TRBV4-1 with TRBJ1-1; no reliable D call. The CDR3 totals 13 residues. Looked up from germline, CDR1 is MGHRA and CDR2 is YSYEKL. V lost 5 bases and J 1 base, leaving 8 bases between the germline ends. The CDR3 sequence: CASSETPNTEAFF. The CDR3 region has the DNA TGCGCCAGCAGCGAGACACCGAACACTGAAGCTTTCTTT.

J is TRBJ1-5 and V is TRBV9, with D perhaps TRBD1 (5 bases). Germline V lookup: CDR1 SGDLS, CDR2 YYNGEE. Deletions cut 0 bases from V and 4 bases from J, with 11 bases between. The CDR3 contains 15 residues. The CDR3 DNA follows: TGTGCCAGCAGCGTAGGGTCAGGGTCTAATCAGCCCCAGCATTTT. It codes for CASSVGSGSNQPQHF.

The chain combines TRBV4-3 with TRBJ2-5; D remains unclear. With 4 bases removed from V and 4 bases from J, the gap between germline ends came to 4 bases. CDR1 is LGHNA, CDR2 YSLEER, per germline. CDR3 length: 11 amino acids. The CDR3 sequence is CASSRAETQYF. The CDR3 DNA sequence: TGCGCCAGCAGCCGCGCAGAGACCCAGTACTTC.

This chain connects TRBV18 to TRBJ1-5; 8 bases are a match to TRBD1. V lost 4 bases to trimming and J lost 2 bases; unmatched junction nucleotides: 13. This CDR3 comprises 18 residues. Germline CDR1 and CDR2: KGHSH and LQKENI. CDR3 sequence: CASSQKRQGQRGNQPQHF. The CDR3 coding sequence is TGTGCCAGCTCACAGAAAAGACAGGGGCAGAGAGGCAATCAGCCCCAGCATTTT.

The chain employs TRBV9 and TRBJ1-2, with a weak D call TRBD1 (6 bases). The ends were cut back, 3 bases at V and 4 bases at J, with 19 bases in the middle. Looked up from germline, CDR1 is SGDLS and CDR2 is YYNGEE. The CDR3 is made up of 16 amino acids. The CDR3 DNA follows: TGTGCCAGCAGCGACAGTCGGGGAGGGGACACCTATGGCTACACCTTC. It codes for CASSDSRGGDTYGYTF. The whole variable domain, filled in from reference TRBV9 and TRBJ1-2, reads DSGVTQTPKHLITATGQRVTLRCSPRSGDLSVYWYQQSLDQGLQFLIQYYNGEERAKGNILERFSAQQFPDLHSELNLSSLELGDSALYFCASSDSRGGDTYGYTFGSGTRLTVV.

The V and J genes are TRBV9 and TRBJ2-5; 9 positions match TRBD1. The CDR3 covers 16 residues. Germline trimming cut 0 bases from V and 7 bases from J; bases unmatched to any gene: 10. Germline assignment: CDR1 SGDLS and CDR2 YYNGEE. CDR3 DNA: TGTGCCAGCAGCGTAGGGGACAGGGCCCTTCTTACGACCCAGTACTTC. Encoded protein: CASSVGDRALLTTQYF.

V gene TRBV10-3 combines with J gene TRBJ2-7; 9 bases fit TRBD1. Unmatched junction bases numbered 10, after V lost 5 bases and J lost 2 bases. The CDR3 is made up of 16 amino acids. The germline CDR1 and CDR2 sequences are ENHRY and SYGVKD. CDR3 region: CAISPRGDRDTYEQYF. The CDR3 DNA is TGTGCCATCAGTCCAAGGGGGGACAGGGACACCTACGAGCAGTACTTC.

This clone was seen just once. V usage is TRBV6-6 and J usage is TRBJ2-5, with D possibly matching TRBD2 (6 bases). The CDR3 has 13 residues. CDR1 is MNHNY, CDR2 SVGAGI, per germline (reference sequence). The V and J ends lost 2 bases and 5 bases respectively, with 9 bases between them. The CDR3 region has the DNA TGTGCCAGCAGTTACGGGAGGTTGGAGACCCAGTACTTC. The encoded protein is CASSYGRLETQYF.

This rearrangement joins TRBV5-6 to TRBJ1-1; 9 bases fit TRBD1. Germline V gene lookup returns CDR1 SGHDT and CDR2 YYEEEE. The V and J ends lost 4 bases and 5 bases, in that order; junction bases with no gene match: 3. The length of the CDR3 is 13 residues. The CDR3 DNA follows: TGTGCCAGCAGCCGACAGGGGGTGACTGAAGCTTTCTTT. Translation gives CASSRQGVTEAFF.

The sample holds one count of this clone. The V gene is TRBV9, the J gene TRBJ2-1, with D possibly matching TRBD2 (6 bases). V was shortened by 3 bases and J by 2 bases, with 12 bases between the two germline ends. Germline values: CDR1 SGDLS, CDR2 YYNGEE. The CDR3 has 15 amino acids. CDR3 nucleotide sequence: TGTGCCAGCAGCGGGGGTCTAGCGCCCTACAATGAGCAGTTCTTC. Translation gives CASSGGLAPYNEQFF.